This TCR beta chain was found in a study of CD8+CD57+ T cells in acquired aplastic anemia. Study details: The average for DNA from sorted CD4+ and CD8+ cells was 3.2 ug.

Germline lookup yields CDR1 DFQATT and CDR2 SNEGSKA (reference sequence). This CDR3 is built from 15 residues. V lost 4 bases, J lost 4 bases, and 6 bases stayed unmatched. The sequenced patients had an expansion of CD8+CD57+ cells seen by flow cytometry. Prior therapy had not been administered to any patient at the time of blood sampling. The template for TCR beta VDJ and CDR3 sequence profiling was genomic DNA. TCRdb re-called the reads through MiXCR, storing one row per CDR3 protein. The sample has about 160,000 distinct CDR3 sequences; 40% to 50% are singletons. The study's findings and limits: Patients and controls turned out to have roughly 30 CD8+ CDR3 sequences in common. Patients and healthy controls showed no significant CD8+ Simpson's diversity difference.

Ten or more counts support this clonotype. What it binds is unknown. Sequences were obtained from sorted CD4+, CD8+, or CD8+CD57+ T cells (not recorded which) from PBMCs. This chain joins TRBV20-1 and TRBJ2-3, with 12 bases that match TRBD2. The sequence came from a human donor with aplastic anemia. CDR3 sequence (DNA): TGCAGTGCTATCCTGACTAGCGGGAGTGCAGATACGCAGTATTTT. This translates into CSAILTSGSADTQYF.